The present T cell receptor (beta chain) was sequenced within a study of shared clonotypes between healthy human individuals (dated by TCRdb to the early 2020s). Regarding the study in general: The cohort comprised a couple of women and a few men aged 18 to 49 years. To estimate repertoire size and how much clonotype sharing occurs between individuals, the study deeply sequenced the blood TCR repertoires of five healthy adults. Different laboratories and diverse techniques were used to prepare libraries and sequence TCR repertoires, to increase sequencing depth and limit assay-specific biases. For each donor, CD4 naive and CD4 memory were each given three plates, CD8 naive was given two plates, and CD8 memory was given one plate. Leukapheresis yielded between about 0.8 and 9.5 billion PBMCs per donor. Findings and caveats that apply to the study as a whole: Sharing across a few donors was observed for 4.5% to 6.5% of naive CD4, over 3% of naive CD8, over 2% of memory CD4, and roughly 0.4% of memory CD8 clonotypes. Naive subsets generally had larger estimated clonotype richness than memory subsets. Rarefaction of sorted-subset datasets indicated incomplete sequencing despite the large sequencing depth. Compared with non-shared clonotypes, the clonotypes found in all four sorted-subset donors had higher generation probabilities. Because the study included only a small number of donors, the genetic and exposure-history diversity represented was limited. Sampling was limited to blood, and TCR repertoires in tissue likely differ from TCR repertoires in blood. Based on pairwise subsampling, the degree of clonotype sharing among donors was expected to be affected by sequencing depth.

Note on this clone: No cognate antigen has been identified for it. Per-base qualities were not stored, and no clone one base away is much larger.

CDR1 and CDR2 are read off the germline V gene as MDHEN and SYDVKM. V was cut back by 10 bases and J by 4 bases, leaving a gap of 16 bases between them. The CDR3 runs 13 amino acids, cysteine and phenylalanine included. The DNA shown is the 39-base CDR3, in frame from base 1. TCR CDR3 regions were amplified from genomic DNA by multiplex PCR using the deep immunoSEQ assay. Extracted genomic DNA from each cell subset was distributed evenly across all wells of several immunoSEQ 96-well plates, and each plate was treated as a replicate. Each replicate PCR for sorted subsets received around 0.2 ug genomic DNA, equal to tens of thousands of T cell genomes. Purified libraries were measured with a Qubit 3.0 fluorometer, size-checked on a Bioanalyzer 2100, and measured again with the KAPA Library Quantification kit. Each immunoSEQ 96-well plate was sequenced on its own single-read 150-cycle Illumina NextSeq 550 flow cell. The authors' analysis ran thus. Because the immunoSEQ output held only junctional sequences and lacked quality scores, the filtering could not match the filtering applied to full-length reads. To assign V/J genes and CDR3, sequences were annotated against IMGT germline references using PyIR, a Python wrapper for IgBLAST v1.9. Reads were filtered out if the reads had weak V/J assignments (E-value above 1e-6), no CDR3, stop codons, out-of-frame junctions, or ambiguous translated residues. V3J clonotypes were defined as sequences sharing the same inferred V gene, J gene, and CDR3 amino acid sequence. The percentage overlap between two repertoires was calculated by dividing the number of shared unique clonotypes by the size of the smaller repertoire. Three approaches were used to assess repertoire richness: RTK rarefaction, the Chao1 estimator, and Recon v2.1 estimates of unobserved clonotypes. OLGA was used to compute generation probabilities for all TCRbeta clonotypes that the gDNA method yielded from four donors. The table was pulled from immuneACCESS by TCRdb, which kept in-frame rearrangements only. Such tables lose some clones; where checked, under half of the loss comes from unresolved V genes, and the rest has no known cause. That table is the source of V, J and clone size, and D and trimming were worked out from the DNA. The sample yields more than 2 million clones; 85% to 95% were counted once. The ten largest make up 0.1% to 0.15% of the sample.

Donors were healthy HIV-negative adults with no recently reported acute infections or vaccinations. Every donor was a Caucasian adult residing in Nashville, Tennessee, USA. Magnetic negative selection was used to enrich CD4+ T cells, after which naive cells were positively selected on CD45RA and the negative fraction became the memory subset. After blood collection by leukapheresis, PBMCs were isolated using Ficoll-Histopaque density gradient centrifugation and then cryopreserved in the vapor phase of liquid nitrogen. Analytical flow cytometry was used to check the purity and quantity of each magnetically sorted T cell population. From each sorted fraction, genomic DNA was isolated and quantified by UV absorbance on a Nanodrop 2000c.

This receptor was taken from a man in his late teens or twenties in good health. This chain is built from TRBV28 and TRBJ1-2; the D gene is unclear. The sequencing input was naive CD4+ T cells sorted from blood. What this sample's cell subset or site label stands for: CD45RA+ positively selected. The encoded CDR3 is CATIKVDLYGYTF. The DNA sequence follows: TGTGCCACCATAAAAGTGGACCTCTATGGCTACACCTTC.